The 21 T cell receptor beta chains given below trace back to one sample, sequenced in a study of T cells after yellow fever vaccination. TCRdb re-called the 5' RACE reads with MiXCR, one entry per CDR3 protein. Counted here are 500,000 to 550,000 distinct CDR3 sequences, about a fifth occurring once; the ten biggest clones make up 16%. Sequenced material: PBMCs, taken 21 days after the first yellow fever vaccination. These receptors came from a man in his late teens or twenties who received the YFV17D yellow fever vaccine.

The sample holds a few counts of this clonotype. V usage is TRBV5-6 and J usage is TRBJ2-5; unclear D gene. V was pared by 3 bases and J by 5 bases, with 14 bases between. The CDR3 sequence is 14 residues long. Germline lookup yields CDR1 SGHDT and CDR2 YYEEEE. In nucleotides, the CDR3 is TGTGCCAGCAGCTATGGTAGCTCGTTCGAGACCCAGTACTTC. Residues: CASSYGSSFETQYF.

The V gene is TRBV18, the J gene TRBJ2-1; a weak D match, TRBD2 (6 bases). Trimming cost V 6 bases and J 0 bases, with 21 bases left between them. There are 18 residues in the CDR3. Looked up from germline, CDR1 is KGHSH and CDR2 is LQKENI. The CDR3 bases are TGTGCCAGCTCGGATTTGTGGGGGGAAACTCCCTCCTACAATGAGCAGTTCTTC. Encoded protein: CASSDLWGETPSYNEQFF.

J is TRBJ2-3 and V is TRBV7-2; 8 bases line up with TRBD2. The CDR3 covers 15 residues. CDR1 is SGHTA, CDR2 FQGNSA, per germline. The V and J ends lost 5 bases and 6 bases, in that order; junction bases with no gene match: 10. The CDR3 DNA follows: TGTGCCAGCAGCCGCGGGGGGCGCATATGGGATACGCAGTATTTT. Protein sequence: CASSRGGRIWDTQYF.

This chain links TRBV7-6 with TRBJ2-5, with TRBD2 matching 16 bases. V lost 4 bases and J lost 6; bases outside the gene matches: 5. Germline-derived CDR1 and CDR2 are SGHVS and FNYEAQ. This CDR3 contains 16 residues. The CDR3 loop reads CASSSGTSGGAKTQYF. DNA for the CDR3: TGTGCCAGCAGCTCCGGGACTAGCGGGGGGGCCAAGACCCAGTACTTC.

The V gene is TRBV7-3, the J gene TRBJ2-2; no clear D gene. Germline V CDR1 and CDR2: SGHTA, FQGTGA. Deletions cut 1 base from V and 5 bases from J, with 8 bases between. This CDR3 contains 14 residues. The CDR3: CASSLNRATGELFF. The CDR3 DNA sequence: TGTGCCAGCAGCTTAAATAGGGCGACCGGGGAGCTGTTTTTT. The full variable domain, in which reference TRBV7-3 and TRBJ2-2 provide the parts outside the CDR3, is GAGVSQTPSNKVTEKGKYVELRCDPISGHTALYWYRQSLGQGPEFLIYFQGTGAADDSGLPNDRFFAVRPEGSVSTLKIQRTERGDSAVYLCASSLNRATGELFFGEGSRLTVL.

This clonotype was counted only a few times. This chain connects TRBV9 to TRBJ2-2; no firm D call. Per the germline V gene, CDR1 is SGDLS and CDR2 is YYNGEE. V was trimmed by 2 bases and J by 4 bases, leaving 9 bases between them. There are 14 residues in the CDR3. The CDR3 DNA reads as TGTGCCAGCAGCGTCCGGGCCCCCACCGGGGAGCTGTTTTTT. Protein sequence: CASSVRAPTGELFF.

For the CDR3, the DNA is TGTGCCAGCAGCTTAGTTAGCAGTGCTGAAGCTTTCTTT. Translating it yields CASSLVSSAEAFF. V usage is TRBV7-2 and J usage is TRBJ1-1; D is ambiguous. CDR1 is SGHTA and CDR2 is FQGNSA in the germline V gene. The V end lost 1 base, the J end lost 6 bases, and 9 bases lay between the germline ends. The CDR3 sequence is 13 residues long. The full variable domain, its missing parts supplied by reference TRBV7-2 and TRBJ1-1, is GAGVSQSPSNKVTEKGKDVELRCDPISGHTALYWYRQSLGQGLEFLIYFQGNSAPDKSGLPSDRFSAERTGGSVSTLTIQRTQQEDSAVYLCASSLVSSAEAFFGQGTRLTVV.

The chain employs TRBV6-2 or TRBV6-3 and TRBJ2-7; D uncertain. There are 14 residues in the CDR3. Trimming took off 2 bases at V and 2 bases at J, with 10 bases between the two ends. From germline, CDR1 is MNHEY and CDR2 SVGEGT. The CDR3 DNA reads as TGTGCCAGCAGTTACGGGGTCGAGACCTACGAGCAGTACGTC. This sequence encodes CASSYGVETYEQYV.

The genes are TRBV12-2 and TRBJ1-5; TRBD1, the table's D call, was not compared with the DNA. TRBV12-2 is termed a pseudogene. CDR3 length equals 16 residues. In nucleotides, the CDR3 is TGTGCAAGTCGCCCCGACAGGGTCGATAGCAATCAGCCCCAGCATTTT. Residues: CASRPDRVDSNQPQHF.

The rearrangement joins TRBV5-6 to TRBJ2-1; D is perhaps TRBD1 (6 bases). In germline, CDR1 is SGHDT, CDR2 YYEEEE. The CDR3 is made up of 17 amino acids. V gave up 0 bases and J gave up 1 base, with 14 bases separating them. The CDR3 is CASSLGVRGWSYNEQFF. CDR3 bases: TGTGCCAGCAGCTTGGGGGTCAGGGGATGGTCCTACAATGAGCAGTTCTTC.

This clonotype was counted a few times. J is TRBJ2-3 and V is TRBV24-1; 8 bases match TRBD1. V was pared by 5 bases and J by 2 bases, with 5 bases of the junction left unmatched. Germline values: CDR1 KGHDR, CDR2 SFDVKD. The CDR3 covers 15 residues. The CDR3 loop reads CATSGRTGPTDTQYF. In DNA, the CDR3 is TGTGCCACCAGTGGTCGGACAGGGCCCACAGATACGCAGTATTTT.

The rearrangement uses TRBV7-9 and TRBJ1-2; D not resolved. Germline assignment: CDR1 SEHNR and CDR2 FQNEAQ (reference sequence). The V end lost 5 bases, the J end lost 3 bases, and 13 bases lay between the germline ends. The CDR3 length is 14 residues. Here the CDR3 reads CASSPTLEHYGYTF. The CDR3 DNA follows: TGTGCCAGCAGCCCAACTTTGGAGCACTATGGCTACACCTTC.

This clonotype was seen ten or more times. The chain is built from TRBV7-8 and TRBJ2-1, with 7 bases aligning to TRBD1. CDR3 length equals 13 residues. The ends lost 6 bases at V and 10 bases at J; junction bases unmatched: 9. Germline lookup yields CDR1 SGHVS and CDR2 FQNEAQ. CDR3 residues: CASSVLRGQEQFF. Written as DNA, the CDR3 is TGTGCCAGCAGTGTGCTCAGGGGACAGGAGCAGTTCTTC.

The rearrangement links TRBV4-1 to TRBJ2-7, with D possibly called TRBD1 or TRBD2 (5 bases each). Per germline, CDR1 MGHRA and CDR2 YSYEKL. The CDR3 runs 16 residues. V dropped 2 bases and J dropped 3 bases, with 17 bases sitting between them. The CDR3 protein is CASSQNSGTVSYEQYF. CDR3 DNA sequence: TGCGCCAGCAGCCAAAACTCAGGGACCGTTAGCTACGAGCAGTACTTC.

The V gene is TRBV7-2, the J gene TRBJ2-7, with 9 bases identical to TRBD1. The CDR3 spans 15 residues. Germline assignment: CDR1 SGHTA and CDR2 FQGNSA. The junction had 8 bases not matched to a gene; V was cut back by 4 bases and J by 4 bases. DNA for the CDR3: TGTGCCAGCAGCTACGGGACAGGGAGGGGTTACGAGCAGTACTTC. As protein: CASSYGTGRGYEQYF.

This clonotype was picked up a small number of times. V gene TRBV4-1 combines with J gene TRBJ1-4; D not resolved. Deletions cut 5 bases from V and 5 bases from J, with 9 bases between. In germline, CDR1 is MGHRA, CDR2 YSYEKL. This CDR3 is 13 amino acids long. The CDR3 DNA sequence: TGCGCCAGCAGCTCGTCAGAGAATGAAAAACTGTTTTTT. Translation gives CASSSSENEKLFF.

This clonotype appeared a few times. The rearrangement links TRBV5-8 to TRBJ2-3; possible D gene TRBD2, 5 bases. Germline-derived CDR1 and CDR2 are SGHTS and YDEGEE. There are 15 residues in the CDR3. V lost 0 bases, J lost 4 bases, and 12 bases lay in between. CDR3 DNA sequence: TGTGCCAGCAGCTTGGGGACGGGGTGGGCAGATACGCAGTATTTT. This sequence encodes CASSLGTGWADTQYF.

The gene calls are TRBV9 and TRBJ2-7; 10 nucleotides line up with TRBD1. Germline lookup yields CDR1 SGDLS and CDR2 YYNGEE. With 4 bases clipped from V and 3 bases from J, the junction kept 4 bases outside the gene matches. CDR3 length: 14 amino acids. The CDR3 DNA sequence: TGTGCCAGCAGCAAGGGACAGGGGAACTACGAGCAGTACTTC. This codes for CASSKGQGNYEQYF.

This clonotype was detected only a few times. V usage is TRBV7-9 and J usage is TRBJ2-2; D is perhaps TRBD1 or TRBD2 (5 bases each). From germline, CDR1 is SEHNR and CDR2 FQNEAQ (reference sequence). V was trimmed by 4 bases and J by 1 base, leaving 13 bases between them. CDR3 length: 16 amino acids. The CDR3 reads CASSSPKGRNTGELFF. CDR3 DNA sequence: TGTGCCAGCAGCTCTCCCAAGGGACGGAACACCGGGGAGCTGTTTTTT.

This clonotype was picked up a small number of times. The chain is built from TRBV10-3 and TRBJ1-2; the match to TRBD1 covers 7 bases. Germline V CDR1 and CDR2: ENHRY, SYGVKD. The junction had 11 bases not matched to a gene; V was cut back by 2 bases and J by 8 bases. CDR3 size: 15 residues. The CDR3 DNA sequence: TGTGCCATCAGTGAGCCCGGACAGGTCCCCCACGGCTACACCTTC. Its protein is CAISEPGQVPHGYTF.

This clonotype appeared many times. The chain combines TRBV5-5 with TRBJ2-2, with a tentative D call TRBD1 (7 bases). Germline V gene lookup returns CDR1 SGHKS and CDR2 YYEKEE (reference sequence). The CDR3 runs to 16 residues. V was clipped by 6 bases and J by 4 bases, with 19 bases between them. CDR3 residues: CASTRGGGGGTGELFF. The CDR3, as DNA: TGTGCCAGCACCAGGGGCGGAGGGGGCGGCACCGGGGAGCTGTTTTTT.